The 2 T cell receptor beta chains in this list originate from one sample, sequenced in a study of beta chain features in type 1 diabetes. Investigators reverse transcribed all isolated RNA, so they sequenced expressed TCRB transcripts. TCRdb's copy holds only in-frame clones and misses some; the assay was immunoSEQ multiplex PCR. The repertoire has about 220,000 clones, about a tenth of them found once; the top ten carry approximately 1.4%. The source material was central memory CD4+ T cells from blood. These receptors were taken from a man aged 18 to 29 in good health.

The V call is TRBV5-4, the J call TRBJ2-3; 11 positions agree with TRBD2. The CDR3 loop spans 15 amino acids. After removal of 4 bases from V and 6 bases from J, the junction contained 7 bases not matched to a gene. Per germline, CDR1 SGHNT and CDR2 YYREEE (reference sequence). The CDR3 DNA sequence: TGTGCCAGCAGCAAGCTAGCGGGAGGAGGGGATACGCAGTATTTT. Amino acid sequence: CASSKLAGGGDTQYF.

This clone was seen a handful of times. The V gene is TRBV7-9, the J gene TRBJ2-7; D might be TRBD1 (6 bases). CDR3 size: 15 residues. Germline V gives CDR1 SEHNR, CDR2 FQNEAQ (reference sequence). Trimming removed 7 bases at V and 0 bases at J, with 16 bases between. In nucleotides, the CDR3 is TGTGCCAGCACCCCCTGGGGGCAGTCCTCCTACGAGCAGTACTTC. The encoded protein is CASTPWGQSSYEQYF.